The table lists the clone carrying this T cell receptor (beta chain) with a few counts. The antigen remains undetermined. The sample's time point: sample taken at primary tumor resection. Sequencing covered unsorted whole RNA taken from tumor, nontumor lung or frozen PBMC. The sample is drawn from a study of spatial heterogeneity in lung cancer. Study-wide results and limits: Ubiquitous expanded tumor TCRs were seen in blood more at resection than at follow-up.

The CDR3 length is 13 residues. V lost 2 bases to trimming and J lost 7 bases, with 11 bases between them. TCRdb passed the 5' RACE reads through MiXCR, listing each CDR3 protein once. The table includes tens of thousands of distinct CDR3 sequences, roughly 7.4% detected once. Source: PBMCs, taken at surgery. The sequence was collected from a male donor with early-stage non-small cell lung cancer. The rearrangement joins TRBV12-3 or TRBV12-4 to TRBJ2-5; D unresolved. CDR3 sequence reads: CASSLTVTGTQYF. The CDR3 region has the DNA TGTGCCAGCAGTTTAACAGTTACGGGGACCCAGTACTTC.